This entry features one T cell receptor (beta chain) sequence. What it binds is unknown. Negatively enriched CD4+ T cells were divided by CD45RA into naive and memory. This sample is part of a study of shared clonotypes between healthy human individuals. General observations from the study: It was expected that sequencing depth would affect clonotype sharing among donors.

The CDR3 runs 13 residues. Germline V gene lookup returns CDR1 LNHDA and CDR2 SQIVND (reference sequence). V lost 7 bases to trimming and J lost 1 base, with 10 bases between them. Sequenced by immunoSEQ multiplex PCR; TCRdb stores in-frame clones only, minus some. Among some 980,000 clones listed, 70% to 85% were seen once. This TCR was recovered from a man aged 18-30 years in good health. V usage is TRBV19 and J usage is TRBJ1-1, with D perhaps TRBD1 (6 bases). Material: memory CD4+ T cells sorted from blood. This sample's subset: CD45RA-negative fraction. CDR3 sequence reads: CASTRTANTEAFF. DNA of the CDR3: TGTGCCAGTACACGGACAGCGAACACTGAAGCTTTCTTT.